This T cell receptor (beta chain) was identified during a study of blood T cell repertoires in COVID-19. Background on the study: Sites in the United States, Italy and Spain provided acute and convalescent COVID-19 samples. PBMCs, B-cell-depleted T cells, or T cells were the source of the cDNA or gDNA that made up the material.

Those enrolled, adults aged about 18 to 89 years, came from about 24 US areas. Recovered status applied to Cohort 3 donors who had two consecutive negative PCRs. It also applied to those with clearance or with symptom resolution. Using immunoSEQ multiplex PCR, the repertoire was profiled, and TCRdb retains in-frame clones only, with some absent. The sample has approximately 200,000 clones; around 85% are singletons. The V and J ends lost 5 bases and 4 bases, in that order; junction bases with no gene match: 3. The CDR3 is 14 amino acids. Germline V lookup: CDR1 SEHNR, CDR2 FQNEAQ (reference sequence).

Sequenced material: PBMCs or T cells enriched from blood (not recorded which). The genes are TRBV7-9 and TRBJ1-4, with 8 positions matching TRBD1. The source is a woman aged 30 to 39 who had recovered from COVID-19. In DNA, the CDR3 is TGTGCCAGCAGCCTCGGACAGGGTAATGAAAAACTGTTTTTT. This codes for CASSLGQGNEKLFF.